The 5 T cell receptor beta chains below come from one sample, sequenced in a study of regulatory T cells in long-lasting Graves disease. Building of the TCR beta libraries involved iRepertoire HTBI primers and Arm-PCR of CDR3 regions. MiXCR was run by TCRdb on the multiplex PCR reads, yielding one entry per CDR3 protein. The sample records under 250,000 distinct CDR3 sequences, 20% being singletons. Time point defined: newly diagnosed GD, antithyroid drugs for less than 3 months. The TCR library used RNA extracted from PBMCs. The input for sequencing was peripheral blood mononuclear cells (PBMCs), taken at new diagnosis, from a patient treated with antithyroid drugs. These TCRs come from a female donor with Graves disease.

This clonotype has only one observation. The CDR3 region is CASSFAGIPGNTIYF. For the CDR3, the DNA is TGTGCCAGCAGTTTTGCCGGTATCCCTGGAAACACCATATATTTT. This chain uses TRBV27 with TRBJ1-3, with unresolved D. In germline, CDR1 is MNHEY, CDR2 SMNVEV (reference sequence). Trimming stripped 3 bases from V and 2 bases from J, with 11 bases between. The CDR3 has 15 amino acids.

This clonotype was seen a handful of times. The chain joins TRBV6-4 to TRBJ2-5; 16 bases are a match to TRBD2. V trimming: 7 bases; J trimming: 4 bases; junction bases outside the gene matches: 12. The CDR3 spans 18 residues. The V gene's germline CDR1 is MRHNA and CDR2 SNTAGT. This CDR3 reads CASNTGTSGRALVETQYF. The CDR3 DNA reads as TGTGCCAGCAATACCGGGACTAGCGGGAGGGCCCTTGTAGAGACCCAGTACTTC.

This clonotype has just a few counts. A read error is likely here: a far larger clone is one base away. V gene TRBV7-9 combines with J gene TRBJ2-3; a weak D match, TRBD1 (9 bases). The CDR3 loop spans 15 amino acids. Per germline, CDR1 SEHNR and CDR2 FQNEAQ (reference sequence). The CDR3, as DNA: TGTGCCAGCAGCCGGGGGGGACAGGGAGCAGATACGCAGTGTTTT. Protein: CASSRGGQGADTQCF.

This clonotype turned up a few times. The rearrangement joins TRBV9 to TRBJ2-3; no firm D call. This CDR3 is built from 13 residues. V shed 1 base and J shed 6 bases, with 9 bases lying between them. Germline V gene data show CDR1 as SGDLS and CDR2 as YYNGEE. In DNA form, the CDR3 reads TGTGCCAGCAGCGTAAGTACGAGGGATACGCAGTATTTT. Translated, it gives CASSVSTRDTQYF. The full variable domain, completed using reference TRBV9 and TRBJ2-3, is DSGVTQTPKHLITATGQRVTLRCSPRSGDLSVYWYQQSLDQGLQFLIQYYNGEERAKGNILERFSAQQFPDLHSELNLSSLELGDSALYFCASSVSTRDTQYFGPGTRLTVL.

At least ten counts were recorded for this clonotype. The germline gene is not matched at one end of the junction; a read error may be the cause. This chain uses TRBV7-2 with TRBJ2-7, with 8 bases fitting TRBD1. The CDR3 loop spans 15 amino acids. Per the germline V gene, CDR1 is SGHTA and CDR2 is FQGNSA. The CDR3 spells CASSQDTGGDYEQYF. CDR3 nucleotides: TGCGCCAGCAGCCAAGACACAGGGGGAGACTACGAGCAGTACTTC.